This TCR beta chain originates from a study of beta chain features in type 1 diabetes. The wider study: Over all samples combined, over 85,000,000 sorted cells were examined. General study results and limits: Patients with type 1 diabetes showed fewer VDJ junction insertions and more deletions. Shortening of TCRB CDR3s, moderate but significant, appeared in all four CD4+ subsets of Type 1 diabetes patients. Patients' naive, central memory and regulatory TCRB repertoires appeared more alike than those of healthy donors.

The germline V and J ends were trimmed by 0 bases and 5 bases, with 10 bases remaining between them. CDR1 and CDR2 (germline): MNHEY, SVGAGI. The CDR3 has 15 residues. Expressed TCRB transcripts got sequenced, as all isolated RNA was reverse transcribed. Generated by immunoSEQ multiplex PCR, the TCRdb table keeps only in-frame clones and is missing some. The repertoire holds 640,000 or so clones, with around 15% as singletons. CD45RO/CCR7/CD25/CD127/CD95/CD27 staining was used to isolate CD4+ naive, central memory, regulatory and stem cell-like memory cells by sorting. To note about this clone: Its antigen is unidentified.

Specimen: naive CD4+ T cells from blood. This chain joins TRBV6-5 and TRBJ2-2; D ambiguous. This receptor was taken from a man in his late teens or twenties with type 1 diabetes. In nucleotides, the CDR3 is TGTGCCAGCAGTTACTCGCCCAGGCGGACCGGGGAGCTGTTTTTT. This gives the protein CASSYSPRRTGELFF.